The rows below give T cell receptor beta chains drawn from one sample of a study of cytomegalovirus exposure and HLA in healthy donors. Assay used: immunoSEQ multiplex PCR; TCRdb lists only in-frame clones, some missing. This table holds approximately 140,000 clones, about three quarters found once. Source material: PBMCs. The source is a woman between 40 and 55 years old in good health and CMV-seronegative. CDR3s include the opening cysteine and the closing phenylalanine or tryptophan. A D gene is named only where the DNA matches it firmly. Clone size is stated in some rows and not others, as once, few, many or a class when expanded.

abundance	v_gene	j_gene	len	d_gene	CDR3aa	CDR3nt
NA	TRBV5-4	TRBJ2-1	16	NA	CASSSRLGVLGNEQFF	TGTGCCAGCAGTTCGAGGCTAGGAGTCCTAGGCAATGAGCAGTTCTTC
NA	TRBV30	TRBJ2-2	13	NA	CAWSVQIGGELFF	TGTGCCTGGAGTGTACAGATAGGCGGGGAGCTGTTTTTT
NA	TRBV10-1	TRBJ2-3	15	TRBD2	CASSASTGGPDTQYF	TGCGCCAGCAGTGCAAGTACGGGAGGGCCTGATACGCAGTATTTT
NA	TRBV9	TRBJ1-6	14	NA	CASSVGQAESPLHF	TGTGCCAGCAGCGTAGGACAAGCGGAATCACCCCTCCACTTT
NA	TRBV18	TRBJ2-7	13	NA	CASSPPEFYEQYF	TGTGCCAGCTCACCACCCGAGTTCTACGAGCAGTACTTC
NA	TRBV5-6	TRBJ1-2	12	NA	CASSLRTGGYTF	TGTGCCAGCAGCTTGAGAACGGGTGGCTACACCTTC
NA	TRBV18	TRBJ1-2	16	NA	CASSPPGGAPNYGYTF	TGTGCCAGCTCACCACCGGGTGGGGCGCCCAACTATGGCTACACCTTC
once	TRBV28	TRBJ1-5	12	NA	CASRPGAQPQHF	TGTGCCAGCAGGCCAGGGGCGCAGCCCCAGCATTTT
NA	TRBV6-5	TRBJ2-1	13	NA	CASSRDIHNEQFF	TGTGCCAGCAGCCGGGACATCCACAATGAGCAGTTCTTC
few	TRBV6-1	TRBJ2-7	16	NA	CASSDPGGLADYEQYF	TGTGCCAGCAGTGACCCGGGCGGCCTAGCTGACTACGAGCAGTACTTC
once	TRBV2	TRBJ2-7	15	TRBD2	CASSGGGPLSGEQYF	TGTGCCAGCAGTGGGGGGGGACCCCTGTCGGGCGAGCAGTACTTC
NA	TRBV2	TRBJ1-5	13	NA	CASGGEAGQPQHF	TGTGCCAGCGGGGGGGAGGCGGGTCAGCCCCAGCATTTT
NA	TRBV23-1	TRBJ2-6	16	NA	CASSQIRGSGANGLTF	TGCGCCAGCAGTCAAATAAGGGGCTCTGGGGCCAACGGCCTGACTTTC
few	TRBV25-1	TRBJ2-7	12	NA	CASSDAGYEQYF	TGTGCCAGCAGTGATGCAGGCTACGAGCAGTACTTC
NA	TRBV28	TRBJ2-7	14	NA	CASRGHGLSYEQYF	TGTGCCAGCAGGGGCCATGGACTCTCGTACGAGCAGTACTTC
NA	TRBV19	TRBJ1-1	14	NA	CASKGGWGGTEAFF	TGTGCCAGTAAGGGCGGGTGGGGAGGCACTGAAGCTTTCTTT
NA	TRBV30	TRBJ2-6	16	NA	CAWSPPTASGANGLTF	TGTGCCTGGAGCCCGCCGACAGCCTCTGGGGCCAACGGCCTGACTTTC
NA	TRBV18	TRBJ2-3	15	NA	CASSERVSSTDTQYF	TGTGCCAGCTCAGAACGGGTCTCTAGCACAGATACGCAGTATTTT
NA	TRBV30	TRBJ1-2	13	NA	CAWREGGPYGYTF	TGTGCCTGGAGGGAGGGCGGGCCCTATGGCTACACCTTC
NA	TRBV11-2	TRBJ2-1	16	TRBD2	CASSLVAGGSYNEQFF	TGTGCCAGCAGCTTAGTAGCGGGAGGCTCCTACAATGAGCAGTTCTTC